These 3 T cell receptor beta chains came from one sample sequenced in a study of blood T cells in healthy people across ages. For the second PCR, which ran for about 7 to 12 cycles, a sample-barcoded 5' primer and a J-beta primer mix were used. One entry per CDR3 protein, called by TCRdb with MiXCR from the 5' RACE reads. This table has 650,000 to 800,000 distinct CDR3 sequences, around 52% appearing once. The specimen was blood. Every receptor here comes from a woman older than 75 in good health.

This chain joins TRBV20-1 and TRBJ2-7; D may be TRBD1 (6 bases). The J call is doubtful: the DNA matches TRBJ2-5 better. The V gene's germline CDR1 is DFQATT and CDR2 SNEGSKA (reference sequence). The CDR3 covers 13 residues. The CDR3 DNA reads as TGCAGTGCTAGAAAGGGGGACGGAGAGACCCAGTACTTC. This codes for CSARKGDGETQYF.

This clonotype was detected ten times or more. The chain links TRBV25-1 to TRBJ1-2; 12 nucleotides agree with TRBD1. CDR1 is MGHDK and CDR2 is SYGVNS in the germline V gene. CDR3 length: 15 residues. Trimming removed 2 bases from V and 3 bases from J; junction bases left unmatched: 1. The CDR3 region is CASSEGTGGDYGYTF. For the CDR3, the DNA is TGTGCCAGCAGTGAAGGGACAGGGGGCGACTATGGCTACACCTTC.

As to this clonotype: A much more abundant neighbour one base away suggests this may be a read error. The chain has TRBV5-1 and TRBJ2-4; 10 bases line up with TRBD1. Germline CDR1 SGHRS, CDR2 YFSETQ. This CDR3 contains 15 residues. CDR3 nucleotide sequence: TGCGTCAGCAGCCCCACGGGACAGGGGATAGACATTCAGTACTTC. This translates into CVSSPTGQGIDIQYF.